Shown below are 5 T cell receptor beta chains from a single sample sequenced in a study of T cell changes during pregnancy in multiple sclerosis. The repertoire was sequenced with immunoSEQ multiplex PCR; TCRdb's copy has only in-frame clones and lacks some. The sample yields 100,000 or so clones, approximately 90% seen once. Sequencing was performed on peripheral blood, taken after pregnancy. The receptors stem from a female donor with multiple sclerosis, enrolled in a pregnancy study.

V and J are TRBV30 and TRBJ1-2, with 7 bases lining up with TRBD1. Germline V lookup: CDR1 GTSNPN, CDR2 SVGIG (reference sequence). V was pared by 4 bases and J by 10 bases, with 12 bases of the junction left unmatched. This CDR3 spans 13 amino acids. The CDR3 loop reads CAWNQGQGVLYTF. Here the CDR3 DNA reads TGTGCCTGGAATCAAGGTCAGGGGGTCCTCTACACCTTC.

CDR3: CASRAGEETQYF. The CDR3 DNA reads as TGTGCCAGCCGGGCGGGGGAAGAGACCCAGTACTTC. The gene calls are TRBV5-4 and TRBJ2-5; TRBD2 matches 7 bases. This CDR3 region has 12 residues. Looked up from germline, CDR1 is SGHNT and CDR2 is YYREEE (reference sequence). V shed 7 bases and J 3 bases; nucleotides not matched to a gene: 3. The complete variable domain, with remaining parts taken from reference TRBV5-4 and TRBJ2-5, reads ETGVTQSPTHLIKTRGQQVTLRCSSQSGHNTVSWYQQALGQGPQFIFQYYREEENGRGNFPPRFSGLQFPNYSSELNVNALELDDSALYLCASRAGEETQYFGPGTRLLVL.

J is TRBJ1-5 and V is TRBV2, with 8 bases identical to TRBD1. V shed 6 bases and J 7 bases; nucleotides not matched to a gene: 11. The CDR3 is 15 amino acids. Germline CDR1 and CDR2: SNHLY and FYNNEI. The CDR3 DNA reads as TGTGCCAGCAGCCCCGGACAGGGACGGCGGCAGCCCCAGCATTTT. Its translation: CASSPGQGRRQPQHF.

V is TRBV19 and J is TRBJ2-5, with 7 bases matching TRBD1. CDR1 and CDR2 (germline): LNHDA, SQIVND (reference sequence). The junction had 7 bases not matched to a gene; V was cut back by 5 bases and J by 4 bases. The CDR3 has 14 residues. CDR3 protein: CASSVTGAGETQYF. DNA for the CDR3: TGTGCCAGTAGTGTCACAGGGGCGGGAGAGACCCAGTACTTC. Supplemented by reference TRBV19 and TRBJ2-5, the full variable domain reads DGGITQSPKYLFRKEGQNVTLSCEQNLNHDAMYWYRQDPGQGLRLIYYSQIVNDFQKGDIAEGYSVSREKKESFPLTVTSAQKNPTAFYLCASSVTGAGETQYFGPGTRLLVL.

The rearrangement joins TRBV4-1 to TRBJ1-1; D is ambiguous. Germline-derived CDR1 and CDR2 are MGHRA and YSYEKL. This CDR3 region has 16 residues. Trimming left V 2 bases short and J 1 base short, with 14 bases between. The CDR3 DNA is TGCGCCAGCAGCCAACCCGGCCCCCGGGGGAACACTGAAGCTTTCTTT. Residues: CASSQPGPRGNTEAFF.